These T cell receptor beta chains were read from a single sample in a study of identifying expanded T cells in peripheral blood. Libraries were prepared by immunoSEQ multiplex PCR; TCRdb keeps only in-frame clonotypes and omits some of them. The sample includes 75,000 to 90,000 clones, roughly 89% of them seen just once. The sequenced material came from blood. The receptors originated from a person between 18 and 75 years old in good health. Both conserved end residues are part of each CDR3. Fields, in order: J gene, clone size, V gene, CDR3 protein. Expanded clones get a size class; other rows say once, few or many, or leave the size out.

>TRBJ2-3|NA|TRBV5-1
CASSPGTSFTDTQYF
>TRBJ2-7|NA|TRBV7-9
CASSLAGGVEYF
>TRBJ2-7|NA|TRBV19
CASSSDRGNSYEQYF
>TRBJ2-1|once|TRBV19
CASSPLGGGGYNEQFF
>TRBJ1-2|NA|TRBV2
CASSVGTGLNYGYTF
>TRBJ1-2|NA|TRBV5-4
CASSTNTPLNYGYTF
>TRBJ2-4|NA|TRBV15
CATSRGHSLGSGQLNQYF
>TRBJ2-7|NA|TRBV15
CATSPRLGFYEQYF
>TRBJ2-1|NA|TRBV19
CARESGTSGSFF
>TRBJ1-2|few|TRBV25-1
CASSEEGPGYYGYTF
>TRBJ2-6|once|TRBV7-9
CATGGGFMRANVLTF